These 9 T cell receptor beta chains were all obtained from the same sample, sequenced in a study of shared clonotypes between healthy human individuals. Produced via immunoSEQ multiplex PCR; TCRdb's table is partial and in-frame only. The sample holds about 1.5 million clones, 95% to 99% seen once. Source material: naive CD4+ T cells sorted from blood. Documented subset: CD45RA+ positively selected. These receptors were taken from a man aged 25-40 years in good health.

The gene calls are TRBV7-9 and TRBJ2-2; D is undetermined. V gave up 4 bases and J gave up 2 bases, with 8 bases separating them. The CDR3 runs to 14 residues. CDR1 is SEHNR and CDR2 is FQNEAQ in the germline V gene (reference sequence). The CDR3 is CASSSYQNTGELFF. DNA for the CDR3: TGTGCCAGCAGCTCTTACCAAAACACCGGGGAGCTGTTTTTT. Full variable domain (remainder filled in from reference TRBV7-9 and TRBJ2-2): DTGVSQNPRHKITKRGQNVTFRCDPISEHNRLYWYRQTLGQGPEFLTYFQNEAQLEKSRLLSDRFSAERPKGSFSTLEIQRTEQGDSAMYLCASSSYQNTGELFFGEGSRLTVL.

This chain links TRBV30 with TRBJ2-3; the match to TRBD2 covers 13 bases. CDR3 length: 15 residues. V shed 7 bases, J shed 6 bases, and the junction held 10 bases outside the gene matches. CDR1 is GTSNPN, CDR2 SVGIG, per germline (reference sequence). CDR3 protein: CASRLAGGRGDTQYF. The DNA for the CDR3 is TGTGCCTCACGACTAGCGGGAGGCCGGGGGGATACGCAGTATTTT.

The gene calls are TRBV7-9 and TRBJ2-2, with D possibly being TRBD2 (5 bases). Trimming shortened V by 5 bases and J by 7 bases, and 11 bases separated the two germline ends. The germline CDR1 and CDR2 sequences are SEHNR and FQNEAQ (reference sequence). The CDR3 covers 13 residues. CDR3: CASSPPRGGELFF. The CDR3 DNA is TGTGCCAGCAGCCCTCCTCGGGGCGGGGAGCTGTTTTTT.

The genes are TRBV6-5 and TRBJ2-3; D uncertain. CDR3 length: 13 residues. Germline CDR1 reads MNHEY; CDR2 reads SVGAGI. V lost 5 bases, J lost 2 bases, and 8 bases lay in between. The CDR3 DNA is TGTGCCAGCAGTAAACTTCACACAGATACGCAGTATTTT. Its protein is CASSKLHTDTQYF.

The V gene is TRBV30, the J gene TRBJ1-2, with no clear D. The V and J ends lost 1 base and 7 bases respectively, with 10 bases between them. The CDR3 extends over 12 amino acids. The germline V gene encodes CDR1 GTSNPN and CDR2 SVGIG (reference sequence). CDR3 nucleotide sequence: TGTGCCTGGAGTGGGGGTTTGAGTGGCTACACCTTC. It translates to CAWSGGLSGYTF. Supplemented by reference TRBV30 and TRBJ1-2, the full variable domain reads SQTIHQWPATLVQPVGSPLSLECTVEGTSNPNLYWYRQAAGRGLQLLFYSVGIGQISSEVPQNLSASRPQDRQFILSSKKLLLSDSGFYLCAWSGGLSGYTFGSGTRLTVV.

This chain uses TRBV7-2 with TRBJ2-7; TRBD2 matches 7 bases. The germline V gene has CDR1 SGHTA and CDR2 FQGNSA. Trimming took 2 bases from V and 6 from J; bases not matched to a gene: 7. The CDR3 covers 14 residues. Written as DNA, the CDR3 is TGTGCCAGCAGCTTAAACGGACTAGTTGGCGAGCAGTACTTC. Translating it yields CASSLNGLVGEQYF. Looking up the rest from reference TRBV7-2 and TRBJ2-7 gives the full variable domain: GAGVSQSPSNKVTEKGKDVELRCDPISGHTALYWYRQSLGQGLEFLIYFQGNSAPDKSGLPSDRFSAERTGGSVSTLTIQRTQQEDSAVYLCASSLNGLVGEQYFGPGTRLTVT.

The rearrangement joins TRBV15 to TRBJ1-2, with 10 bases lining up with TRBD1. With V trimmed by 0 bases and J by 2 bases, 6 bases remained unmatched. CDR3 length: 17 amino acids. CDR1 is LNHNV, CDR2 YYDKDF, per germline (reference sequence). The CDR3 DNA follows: TGTGCCACCAGCAGAGAACCGGGGGACAGGGGCAACTATGGCTACACCTTC. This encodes CATSREPGDRGNYGYTF.

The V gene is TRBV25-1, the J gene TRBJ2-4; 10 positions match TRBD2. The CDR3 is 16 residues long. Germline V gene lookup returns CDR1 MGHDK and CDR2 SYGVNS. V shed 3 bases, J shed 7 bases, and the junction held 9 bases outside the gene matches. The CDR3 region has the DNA TGTGCCAGCAGTGACGTACTAGCGGGAAAAGGGAACATTCAGTACTTC. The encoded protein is CASSDVLAGKGNIQYF.

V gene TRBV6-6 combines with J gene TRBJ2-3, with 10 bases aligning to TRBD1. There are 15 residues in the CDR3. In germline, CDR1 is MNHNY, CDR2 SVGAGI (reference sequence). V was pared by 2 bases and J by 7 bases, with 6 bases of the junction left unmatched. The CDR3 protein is CASSYVTGGTNTQYF. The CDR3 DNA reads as TGTGCCAGCAGTTACGTGACAGGGGGCACGAATACGCAGTATTTT.